Shown below are 14 T cell receptor beta chains from a single sample sequenced in a study of siplizumab effects on memory and regulatory T cells. These receptors are not linked to any known antigen. The data were produced by immunoSEQ multiplex PCR, yet TCRdb's version contains in-frame clones alone and is incomplete. The table shows roughly 13,000 clones, with about 47% occurring only once. Responder and stimulator cells in the mixed lymphocyte reaction were cultured together for around six days at 37°C. Sequenced material: CFSE-low (dividing) CD4+ T cells sorted from an allogeneic mixed lymphocyte reaction. The source of these receptors is a human donor in good health; the cells came from an allogeneic mixed lymphocyte reaction.

The rearrangement links TRBV4-1 to TRBJ2-7, with TRBD2 matching over 7 bases. This CDR3 has 15 residues. Germline V gene data show CDR1 as MGHRA and CDR2 as YSYEKL. The V segment lost 0 bases and the J segment 4 bases; nucleotides outside the gene matches: 6. CDR3 coding DNA: TGCGCCAGCAGCCAAGATTTGGGGGGACTATACGAGCAGTACTTC. Its translation: CASSQDLGGLYEQYF.

The J gene is TRBJ1-2, the V gene TRBV6-5; no definite D call. V was trimmed by 2 bases and J by 7 bases, leaving 8 bases between them. CDR1 MNHEY and CDR2 SVGAGI come from the germline V gene. The CDR3 length is 12 residues. The CDR3 nucleotides read TGTGCCAGCAGTTACCCAACGGTTGGCTACACCTTC. This codes for CASSYPTVGYTF.

This clone was recorded once. The rearrangement links TRBV7-9 to TRBJ1-2, with TRBD1 matching over 11 bases. CDR1 and CDR2 (germline): SEHNR, FQNEAQ (reference sequence). This CDR3 has 14 amino acids. The V segment lost 7 bases and the J segment 7 bases; nucleotides outside the gene matches: 8. CDR3 region: CASTLGQGASGYTF. CDR3 nucleotides: TGTGCCAGCACCCTAGGACAGGGGGCTTCTGGCTACACCTTC.

The J gene is TRBJ2-6, the V gene TRBV18; the D is unclear. This CDR3 has 15 residues. The V end was cut by 0 bases, the J end by 1 base, with 4 bases between. Per the germline V gene, CDR1 is KGHSH and CDR2 is LQKENI. DNA for the CDR3: TGTGCCAGCTCACCACCGAAGTCTGGGGCCAACGTCCTGACTTTC. Its translation is CASSPPKSGANVLTF.

This clone rates as medium-sized. The chain joins TRBV7-6 to TRBJ2-1, with D perhaps matching TRBD1 (5 bases). The CDR3 spans 16 residues. V was clipped by 2 bases and J by 4 bases, with 15 bases between them. Germline V gives CDR1 SGHVS, CDR2 FNYEAQ. CDR3 sequence: CASSLSGSVGYNEQFF. CDR3 sequence (DNA): TGTGCCAGCAGCTTATCAGGGTCTGTGGGTTACAATGAGCAGTTCTTC.

The chain employs TRBV18 and TRBJ2-3; D gene ambiguous. Per germline, CDR1 KGHSH and CDR2 LQKENI. The V and J ends lost 2 bases and 4 bases respectively, with 13 bases between them. The CDR3 loop spans 15 amino acids. Here the CDR3 DNA reads TGTGCCAGCTCACCAGGGCCAGTAGAATCAGATACGCAGTATTTT. It translates to CASSPGPVESDTQYF.

This chain connects TRBV18 to TRBJ1-5, with no clear D. The germline CDR1 and CDR2 sequences are KGHSH and LQKENI. Trimming removed 2 bases at V and 7 bases at J, with 9 bases between. CDR3 length: 13 amino acids. CDR3 residues: CASSPSMDQPQHF. The CDR3 DNA follows: TGTGCCAGCTCACCATCAATGGACCAGCCCCAGCATTTT. Looking up the rest from reference TRBV18 and TRBJ1-5 gives the full variable domain: NAGVMQNPRHLVRRRGQEARLRCSPMKGHSHVYWYRQLPEEGLKFMVYLQKENIIDESGMPKERFSAEFPKEGPSILRIQQVVRGDSAAYFCASSPSMDQPQHFGDGTRLSIL.

This sequence joins TRBV11-3 and TRBJ1-5; D gene ambiguous. There are 12 residues in the CDR3. CDR1 is SGHNT and CDR2 is YENEEA in the germline V gene. Trimming removed 0 bases from V and 6 bases from J, with 3 bases in between. The CDR3 coding sequence is TGTGCCAGCAGCTTAGATAGTCAGCCCCAGCATTTT. As protein: CASSLDSQPQHF.

The chain employs TRBV7-2 and TRBJ2-1; a possible D gene is TRBD1 (6 bases). CDR3 length: 17 amino acids. Germline V gives CDR1 SGHTA, CDR2 FQGNSA. The V gene lost 2 bases and the J gene lost 4 bases, with 18 bases spanning the gap. The CDR3 region is CASSLSSGAPRYNEQFF. CDR3 DNA sequence: TGTGCCAGCAGCTTATCCTCAGGGGCCCCCAGATACAATGAGCAGTTCTTC.

The chain uses TRBV5-6 and TRBJ2-3, with D possibly matching TRBD1 (7 bases). The V end was cut by 4 bases, the J end by 10 bases, with 19 bases between. The length of the CDR3 is 14 residues. Germline lookup yields CDR1 SGHDT and CDR2 YYEEEE. CDR3 sequence: CASSRDSWSGAQYF. The CDR3 bases are TGTGCCAGCAGCAGGGACAGCTGGTCGGGGGCGCAGTATTTT.

J is TRBJ1-1 and V is TRBV7-8; D gene ambiguous. Looked up from germline, CDR1 is SGHVS and CDR2 is FQNEAQ. The CDR3 totals 14 residues. The V and J ends lost 3 bases and 3 bases respectively, with 11 bases between them. This CDR3 reads CASSLVLVDTEAFF. The CDR3 region has the DNA TGTGCCAGCAGCTTGGTTCTAGTAGACACTGAAGCTTTCTTT.

The rearrangement joins TRBV6-6 to TRBJ1-5, with D perhaps matching TRBD1 (5 bases). Germline V gives CDR1 MNHNY, CDR2 SVGAGI (reference sequence). Trimming cost V 11 bases and J 4 bases, with 15 bases left between them. CDR3 length: 13 residues. CDR3 coding DNA: TGTGCCGCCCAGCGGGACGGTAATCAGCCCCAGCATTTT. Amino acid sequence: CAAQRDGNQPQHF.

The chain uses TRBV18 and TRBJ1-1; TRBD1 might be the D (5 bases). The germline V and J ends were trimmed by 2 bases and 6 bases, with 16 bases remaining between them. The CDR3 covers 15 residues. In germline, CDR1 is KGHSH, CDR2 LQKENI. The CDR3 reads CASSPGAGIMSEAFF. CDR3 bases: TGTGCCAGCTCACCAGGGGCAGGGATTATGTCTGAAGCTTTCTTT.

The V call is TRBV5-6, the J call TRBJ2-1; possible D gene TRBD2, 5 bases. Trimming took 2 bases from V and 7 from J, leaving 7 bases between them. This CDR3 comprises 12 residues. Germline V gene sequence: CDR1 SGHDT, CDR2 YYEEEE. The CDR3: CASSFGNNEQFF. CDR3 bases: TGTGCCAGCAGCTTCGGGAATAATGAGCAGTTCTTC.